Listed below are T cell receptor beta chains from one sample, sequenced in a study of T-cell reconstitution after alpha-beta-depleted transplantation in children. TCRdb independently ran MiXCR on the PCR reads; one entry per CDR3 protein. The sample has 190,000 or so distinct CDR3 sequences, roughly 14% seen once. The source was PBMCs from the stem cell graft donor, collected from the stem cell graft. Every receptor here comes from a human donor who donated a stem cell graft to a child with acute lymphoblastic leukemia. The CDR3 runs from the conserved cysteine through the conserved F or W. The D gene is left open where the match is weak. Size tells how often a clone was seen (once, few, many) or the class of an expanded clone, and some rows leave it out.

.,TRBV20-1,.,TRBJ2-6,CSARDGGGTGANVLTF,TGCAGTGCTAGAGATGGAGGCGGGACTGGGGCCAACGTCCTGACTTTC
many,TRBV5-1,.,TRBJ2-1,CASSLGGGLADEQFF,TGCGCCAGCAGCTTGGGAGGCGGACTCGCCGATGAGCAGTTCTTC
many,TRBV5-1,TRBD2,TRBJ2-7,CASRTSGTNEQYF,TGCGCCAGCAGGACTAGCGGGACCAACGAGCAGTACTTC
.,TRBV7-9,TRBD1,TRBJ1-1,CASTHQDRDTEAFF,TGTGCCAGCACCCACCAGGACAGGGACACTGAAGCTTTCTTT
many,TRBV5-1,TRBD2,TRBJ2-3,CASSFQAGGLTDTQYF,TGCGCCAGCAGCTTCCAAGCGGGAGGGCTCACAGATACGCAGTATTTT
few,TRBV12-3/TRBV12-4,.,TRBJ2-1,CASSQTTFLYNEQFF,TGTGCCAGCAGCCAAACCACATTCCTGTACAATGAGCAGTTCTTC
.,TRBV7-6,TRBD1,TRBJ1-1,CASSLRQGGVNTEAFF,TGTGCCAGCAGCTTAAGACAGGGTGGTGTGAACACTGAAGCTTTCTTT
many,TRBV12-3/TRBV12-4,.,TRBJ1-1,CASSLAAGRSNTEAFF,TGTGCCAGCAGTTTAGCGGCAGGGCGCTCGAACACTGAAGCTTTCTTT
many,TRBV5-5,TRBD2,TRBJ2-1,CASSWAGLAGNEQFF,TGTGCCAGCAGCTGGGCAGGACTAGCGGGTAATGAGCAGTTCTTC
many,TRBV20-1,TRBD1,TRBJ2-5,CSSTTGRETQYF,TGCAGTTCTACGACAGGGCGGGAGACCCAGTACTTC
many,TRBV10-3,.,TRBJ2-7,CAIGVSLEQYF,TGTGCCATCGGGGTCAGCCTCGAGCAGTACTTC
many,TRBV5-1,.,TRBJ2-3,CASSLVVGEGDTQYF,TGCGCCAGCAGCTTGGTGGTGGGAGAGGGAGATACGCAGTATTTT
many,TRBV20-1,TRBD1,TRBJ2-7,CSARGFGTGTEQYF,TGCAGTGCTAGAGGATTCGGGACAGGGACCGAGCAGTACTTC
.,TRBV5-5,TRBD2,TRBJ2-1,CASSLGTSGRALFF,TGTGCCAGCAGCCTGGGGACTAGCGGGAGGGCCCTGTTCTTC
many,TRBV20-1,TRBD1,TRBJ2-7,CSARDGKGGDEQYF,TGCAGTGCTAGAGATGGGAAAGGGGGCGACGAGCAGTACTTC
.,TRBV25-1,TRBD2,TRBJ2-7,CASSASGTSDHEQYF,TGTGCCAGCAGTGCCAGCGGGACTAGCGACCACGAGCAGTACTTC
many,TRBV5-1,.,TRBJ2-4,CASSLGALTKNIQYF,TGCGCCAGCAGCTTAGGGGCGTTGACCAAAAACATTCAGTACTTC
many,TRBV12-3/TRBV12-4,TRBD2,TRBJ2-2,CASSPLAGGDTGELFF,TGTGCCAGCAGCCCTCTAGCGGGAGGAGACACCGGGGAGCTGTTTTTT
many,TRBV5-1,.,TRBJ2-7,CASSFSAGSSYEQYF,TGCGCCAGCAGCTTTTCGGCGGGTAGCTCCTACGAGCAGTACTTC
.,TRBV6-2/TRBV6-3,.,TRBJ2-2,CASTITGINTGELFF,TGTGCCAGCACCATTACAGGGATTAACACCGGGGAGCTGTTTTTT
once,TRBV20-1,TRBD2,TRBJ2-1,CSAWTSGRGYNEQFF,TGCAGTGCTTGGACTAGCGGGAGGGGATACAATGAGCAGTTCTTC